Presented here are 9 T cell receptor beta chains from one specimen sequenced in a study of blood T cell repertoires in COVID-19. Method: immunoSEQ multiplex PCR; TCRdb's copy keeps in-frame clones and lacks some. The data hold 200,000 to 250,000 clones, with 86% observed a single time. The sequencing input was peripheral blood. These receptors were taken from a woman between 25 and 40 years old who had recovered from COVID-19.

This clone was seen more than once but under ten times. The chain uses TRBV7-9 and TRBJ1-1; D is perhaps TRBD1 (6 bases). The germline gives CDR1 SEHNR, CDR2 FQNEAQ (reference sequence). The CDR3 has 13 amino acids. Trimming shortened V by 1 base and J by 6 bases, and 9 bases separated the two germline ends. In nucleotides, the CDR3 is TGTGCCAGCAGCTTAGAAGGGGGGGCTGAAGCTTTCTTT. It codes for CASSLEGGAEAFF.

This chain joins TRBV14 and TRBJ1-6; tentatively, D is TRBD1 (5 bases). Germline V lookup: CDR1 SGHDN, CDR2 FVKESK. Trimming cost V 2 bases and J 1 base, with 15 bases left between them. The CDR3 extends over 18 amino acids. CDR3 DNA sequence: TGTGCCAGCAGCCAATTACCGGGACTGAGGTCCTATAATTCACCCCTCCACTTT. Its translation: CASSQLPGLRSYNSPLHF.

This rearrangement joins TRBV3-1 (or the pseudogene TRBV3-2) to TRBJ2-7, with 7 bases lining up with TRBD1. CDR1 and CDR2 (germline): LGHDT, YNNKEL (reference sequence). The trim removed 11 bases at V and 6 bases at J, leaving 1 base unmatched. The CDR3 is 9 amino acids. CDR3 nucleotide sequence: TGTGCCCCAGGGGGCGAGCAGTACTTC. Translating gives CAPGGEQYF.

The rearrangement joins TRBV10-1 to TRBJ2-2; unclear D gene. Between the trimmed V and J ends, which lost 3 bases and 0 bases, there was a span of 5 bases. Germline assignment: CDR1 WNHNN and CDR2 SYGVQD (reference sequence). This CDR3 is built from 14 residues. CDR3 in DNA: TGCGCCAGCAGTGATGGAGCGAACACCGGGGAGCTGTTTTTT. Translation: CASSDGANTGELFF.

The chain joins TRBV5-1 to TRBJ2-7; D might be TRBD1 (5 bases). Trimming pared 2 bases from V and 2 bases from J, leaving 11 bases between. Germline values: CDR1 SGHRS, CDR2 YFSETQ. The CDR3 runs to 14 residues. The CDR3 loop reads CASSLAGYTYEQYF. Here the CDR3 DNA reads TGCGCCAGCAGCTTAGCAGGGTACACCTACGAGCAGTACTTC.

The genes are TRBV9 and TRBJ2-5; 10 bases are shared with TRBD2. V lost 1 base and J lost 5; bases outside the gene matches: 8. Germline loops: CDR1 SGDLS, CDR2 YYNGEE. The CDR3 contains 16 residues. This chain's CDR3 is CASSVSPLAGEETQYF. Here the CDR3 DNA reads TGTGCCAGCAGCGTATCCCCGCTAGCGGGGGAGGAGACCCAGTACTTC.

The gene calls are TRBV3-1 (or the pseudogene TRBV3-2) and TRBJ1-1, with 7 bases lining up with TRBD1. Germline CDR1 is LGHDT and CDR2 is YNNKEL (reference sequence). Losses at the gene ends were 3 bases for V and 4 bases for J; bases not matched to a gene: 5. The length of the CDR3 is 14 residues. This CDR3 reads CASSHAGGGTEAFF. In nucleotides, the CDR3 is TGTGCCAGCAGCCACGCAGGGGGTGGCACTGAAGCTTTCTTT.

This chain uses TRBV5-6 with TRBJ2-6; TRBD1 agrees at 9 bases. V was pared by 4 bases and J by 0 bases, with 5 bases of the junction left unmatched. There are 17 residues in the CDR3. The germline gives CDR1 SGHDT, CDR2 YYEEEE. The CDR3 DNA reads TGTGCCAGCAGCGAGACAGGGGGATTCTCTGGGGCCAACGTCCTGACTTTC. The encoded protein is CASSETGGFSGANVLTF.

This clone was observed a few times. The gene calls are TRBV6-5 and TRBJ1-2, with D uncertain. V gave up 8 bases and J gave up 4 bases, with 14 bases separating them. This CDR3 has 13 residues. Germline CDR1 and CDR2: MNHEY and SVGAGI. The CDR3 here is CASSKEESYGYTF. The CDR3 nucleotides read TGTGCCAGCTCGAAGGAGGAGTCCTATGGCTACACCTTC.